These 25 T cell receptor beta chains originate from one sample sequenced in a study of T cells after yellow fever vaccination. TCRdb used MiXCR to reprocess the 5' RACE reads, holding one entry per CDR3 protein. The sample has hundreds of thousands of distinct CDR3 sequences; over 5% are singletons. The sequencing used PBMCs, collected 5 days after the yellow fever booster vaccination. These receptors originate from a man aged 30 to 45 who received the YFV17D yellow fever vaccine.

This clonotype has ten or more counts. The chain has TRBV13 and TRBJ2-3, with 13 bases lining up with TRBD2. The V and J ends lost 2 bases and 1 base, in that order; junction bases with no gene match: 15. Germline V CDR1 and CDR2: PRHDT, FYEKMQ (reference sequence). The CDR3 totals 21 residues. The CDR3 coding sequence is TGTGCCAGCAGCTTAAGCGCCGGACTAGCGGGAGAAGGAGGGGGCACAGATACGCAGTATTTT. It translates to CASSLSAGLAGEGGGTDTQYF.

This chain uses TRBV6-1 with TRBJ1-5; D gene ambiguous. V dropped 4 bases and J dropped 5 bases, with 6 bases sitting between them. CDR3 size: 12 residues. Germline CDR1 reads MNHNS; CDR2 reads SASEGT. CDR3 DNA sequence: TGTGCCAGCAGTGTCGGGCATCAGCCCCAGCATTTT. It codes for CASSVGHQPQHF.

In its sample, this clonotype was seen a few times. The chain has TRBV7-2 and TRBJ2-1; 8 bases align to TRBD2. The J segment lost 9 bases and the V segment lost 4 bases, leaving 11 bases of the junction unmatched. CDR3 length: 15 amino acids. Germline CDR1 reads SGHTA; CDR2 reads FQGNSA. The chain's CDR3 is CASSSTSGFKGEQFF. CDR3 in DNA: TGTGCCAGCAGCTCCACTAGCGGCTTCAAGGGTGAGCAGTTCTTC.

This clonotype was seen at least ten times. The J gene is TRBJ2-3, the V gene TRBV7-2; D remains ambiguous. Per the germline V gene, CDR1 is SGHTA and CDR2 is FQGNSA. There are 13 residues in the CDR3. V was shortened by 2 bases and J by 0 bases, with 3 bases between the two germline ends. The CDR3 is CASSLISTDTQYF. In DNA form, the CDR3 reads TGTGCCAGCAGCTTAATCAGCACAGATACGCAGTATTTT.

The chain joins TRBV7-6 to TRBJ2-2; D gene unclear. The ends were cut back, 4 bases at V and 3 bases at J, with 12 bases in the middle. CDR3 length: 15 residues. Germline values: CDR1 SGHVS, CDR2 FNYEAQ. In nucleotides, the CDR3 is TGTGCCAGCAGCTCCCCTGGAGTGGACACCGGGGAGCTGTTTTTT. It specifies CASSSPGVDTGELFF.

Comment on this clonotype: The junction shows a germline mismatch at one end, possibly a read error. The V and J genes are TRBV10-1 and TRBJ2-2; D is tentatively TRBD1 or TRBD2 (5 bases each). In germline, CDR1 is WNHNN, CDR2 SYGVQD (reference sequence). The CDR3 has 14 residues. DNA for the CDR3: TGCGCCAGCTCCAGACAGACAAACACCGGGGTGCTGTTTTTT. Amino acids: CASSRQTNTGVLFF.

This clonotype was observed a handful of times. The rearrangement joins TRBV28 to TRBJ2-7; 11 positions match TRBD2. Germline trimming cut 2 bases from V and 3 bases from J; bases unmatched to any gene: 9. This CDR3 contains 17 residues. Germline V gene data show CDR1 as MDHEN and CDR2 as SYDVKM. CDR3 region: CASSLRASGRNYYEQYF. CDR3 DNA sequence: TGTGCCAGCAGTTTAAGGGCTAGCGGGAGGAATTACTACGAGCAGTACTTC.

The V gene is TRBV5-1, the J gene TRBJ2-7; no reliable D call. Trimming shortened V by 0 bases and J by 3 bases, and 10 bases separated the two germline ends. Germline V CDR1 and CDR2: SGHRS, YFSETQ. The CDR3 is 14 amino acids. The CDR3 nucleotides are TGCGCCAGCAGCTTGGGAGGAAGAGACTACGAGCAGTACTTC. Its protein product is CASSLGGRDYEQYF.

This clonotype occurred many times. This chain uses TRBV6-5 with TRBJ2-7, with D perhaps matching TRBD1 or TRBD2 (6 bases each). The V gene's germline CDR1 is MNHEY and CDR2 SVGAGI. This CDR3 has 15 residues. Trimming stripped 4 bases from V and 4 bases from J, with 17 bases between. DNA for the CDR3: TGTGCCAGCAGTTCCGAGGAGGGGGGAGCTTACGAGCAGTACTTC. The encoded protein is CASSSEEGGAYEQYF.

As to this clonotype: Being one base from a much bigger clone, this may be a read error. The rearrangement links TRBV20-1 to TRBJ2-2; no reliable D call. Germline V gene lookup returns CDR1 DFQATT and CDR2 SNEGSKA (reference sequence). Trimming took off 1 base at V and 9 bases at J, with 9 bases between the two ends. CDR3 length: 12 residues. The CDR3 here is CSARVRIWELFF. CDR3 nucleotides: TGCAGTGCTAGAGTCAGGATTTGGGAGCTGTTTTTT.

The rearrangement uses TRBV20-1 and TRBJ2-7; no definite D call. The germline CDR1 and CDR2 sequences are DFQATT and SNEGSKA (reference sequence). V lost 0 bases, J lost 5 bases, and 17 bases lay in between. The CDR3 runs 15 residues. The CDR3 nucleotides are TGCAGTGCTAGAGATTCCATGGAGACCGTTAACGAGCAGTACTTC. This translates into CSARDSMETVNEQYF.

The chain is built from TRBV20-1 and TRBJ2-7, with D maybe TRBD2 (6 bases). CDR3 length: 13 amino acids. CDR1 and CDR2 from the germline V gene are DFQATT and SNEGSKA (reference sequence). CDR3 loop: CSGGGRMGGEQYF. Written as DNA, the CDR3 is TGCAGCGGTGGAGGGAGAATGGGTGGCGAGCAGTACTTC.

This clonotype was observed at least ten times. The chain joins TRBV7-2 to TRBJ2-1, with no clear D. The ends were cut back, 3 bases at V and 5 bases at J, with 14 bases in the middle. Germline V lookup: CDR1 SGHTA, CDR2 FQGNSA. The CDR3 is made up of 15 amino acids. The CDR3 region is CASSFGFAFHNEQFF. DNA for the CDR3: TGTGCCAGCAGCTTTGGTTTTGCGTTTCACAATGAGCAGTTCTTC. Complete variable domain (other parts from reference TRBV7-2 and TRBJ2-1): GAGVSQSPSNKVTEKGKDVELRCDPISGHTALYWYRQSLGQGLEFLIYFQGNSAPDKSGLPSDRFSAERTGGSVSTLTIQRTQQEDSAVYLCASSFGFAFHNEQFFGPGTRLTVL.

The chain joins TRBV4-3 to TRBJ1-2; tentatively, D is TRBD1 (5 bases). From germline, CDR1 is LGHNA and CDR2 YSLEER. The V gene lost 1 base and the J gene lost 5 bases, with 17 bases spanning the gap. The CDR3 spans 16 residues. CDR3 coding DNA: TGCGCCAGCAGCCAAGTCCAGGGTGGTGGTGTTTATGGCTACACCTTC. Translated, it gives CASSQVQGGGVYGYTF.

This clonotype was found many times. The chain carries TRBV12-3 or TRBV12-4 and TRBJ1-1, with 7 bases matching TRBD1. V was pared by 6 bases and J by 1 base, with 5 bases of the junction left unmatched. This CDR3 contains 14 residues. Here the CDR3 DNA reads TGTGCCAGCAGGCGGACAGGAGCGAACACTGAAGCTTTCTTT. Translation: CASRRTGANTEAFF.

This clonotype was seen repeatedly, ten times or more. This rearrangement joins TRBV20-1 to TRBJ2-7; 8 bases are a match to TRBD2. V shed 5 bases and J 3 bases; nucleotides not matched to a gene: 6. CDR3 length: 13 residues. Germline CDR1 DFQATT, CDR2 SNEGSKA (reference sequence). Written as DNA, the CDR3 is TGCAGTGCTCAGGGAGCGGGAGACTACGAGCAGTACTTC. As protein: CSAQGAGDYEQYF.

The chain links TRBV7-9 to TRBJ2-5; D ambiguous. Germline V gene data show CDR1 as SEHNR and CDR2 as FQNEAQ (reference sequence). The CDR3 runs to 15 residues. Trimming left V 6 bases short and J 2 bases short, with 16 bases between. The CDR3 DNA reads as TGTGCCAGCAGTCAAAACCCCCCGCTACAAGAGACCCAGTACTTC. Amino acids: CASSQNPPLQETQYF.

The rearrangement joins TRBV6-5 to TRBJ1-1; no clear D gene. This CDR3 has 15 residues. V gave up 0 bases and J gave up 1 base, with 9 bases separating them. CDR1 is MNHEY and CDR2 is SVGAGI in the germline V gene. DNA of the CDR3: TGTGCCAGCAGTTACTCGGTAAAGAGGAACACTGAAGCTTTCTTT. Protein: CASSYSVKRNTEAFF.

The chain joins TRBV20-1 to TRBJ1-3; D call uncertain. The V gene lost 3 bases and the J gene lost 0 bases, with 6 bases spanning the gap. The CDR3 is 13 amino acids. CDR1 and CDR2 from the germline V gene are DFQATT and SNEGSKA (reference sequence). CDR3 in amino acids: CSASYSSGNTIYF. CDR3 in DNA: TGCAGTGCTAGCTACAGCTCTGGAAACACCATATATTTT.

This clonotype was counted between two and nine times. The genes are TRBV9 and TRBJ2-3; D is unclear. The V end was cut by 0 bases, the J end by 4 bases, with 9 bases between. The CDR3 extends over 14 amino acids. Germline CDR1 is SGDLS and CDR2 is YYNGEE. Here the CDR3 DNA reads TGTGCCAGCAGCGTAGAGCTGGGTTCAGATACGCAGTATTTT. Its translation is CASSVELGSDTQYF.

CDR3 loop: CASSRQPSNEQFF. CDR3 sequence (DNA): TGTGCCAGCAGCCGACAGCCCTCCAATGAGCAGTTCTTC. The chain joins TRBV7-6 to TRBJ2-1; a possible D gene is TRBD1 (5 bases). Trimming left V 5 bases short and J 6 bases short, with 11 bases between. CDR3 length equals 13 residues. Germline V gives CDR1 SGHVS, CDR2 FNYEAQ.

This clonotype was counted between two and nine times. The genes are TRBV24-1 and TRBJ2-1, with 9 positions matching TRBD1. The germline gives CDR1 KGHDR, CDR2 SFDVKD. This CDR3 is built from 17 residues. Trimming took 4 bases from V and 7 from J; bases not matched to a gene: 13. CDR3 DNA: TGTGCCACCAGTGACGACCCACCGGGACAGGGCGTTAATGAGCAGTTCTTC. Its translation is CATSDDPPGQGVNEQFF.

This clonotype was detected ten times or more. This chain links TRBV20-1 with TRBJ2-3; D is uncertain. The CDR3 contains 12 residues. V lost 3 bases to trimming and J lost 6 bases, with 10 bases between them. In germline, CDR1 is DFQATT, CDR2 SNEGSKA (reference sequence). CDR3 in DNA: TGCAGTGCTAGTAAGAGTGCTGATACGCAGTATTTT. The encoded protein is CSASKSADTQYF.

This clonotype was recorded a few times. This CDR3 reads CASRGQDDGELFF. CDR3 in DNA: TGCGCCAGCAGAGGACAGGATGACGGGGAGCTGTTTTTT. This chain uses TRBV5-1 with TRBJ2-2; the match to TRBD1 covers 7 bases. The ends lost 5 bases at V and 7 bases at J; junction bases unmatched: 5. This CDR3 contains 13 residues. Per germline, CDR1 SGHRS and CDR2 YFSETQ.

The rearrangement links TRBV20-1 to TRBJ2-2, with TRBD2 identical over 7 bases. Germline-derived CDR1 and CDR2 are DFQATT and SNEGSKA (reference sequence). The trim removed 5 bases at V and 1 base at J, leaving 7 bases unmatched. The CDR3 has 15 residues. CDR3 amino acids: CSARKSGKNTGELFF. The DNA for the CDR3 is TGCAGTGCTCGAAAAAGCGGGAAGAACACCGGGGAGCTGTTTTTT.